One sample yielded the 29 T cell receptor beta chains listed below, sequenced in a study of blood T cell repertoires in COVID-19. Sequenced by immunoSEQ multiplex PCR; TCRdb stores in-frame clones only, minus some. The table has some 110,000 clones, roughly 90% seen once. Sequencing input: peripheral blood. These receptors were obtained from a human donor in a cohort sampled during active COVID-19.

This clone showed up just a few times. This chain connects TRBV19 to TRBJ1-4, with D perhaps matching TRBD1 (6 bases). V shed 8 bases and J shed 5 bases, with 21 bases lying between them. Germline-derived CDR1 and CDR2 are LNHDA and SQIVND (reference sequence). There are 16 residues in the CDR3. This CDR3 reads CASRSGQRNRNEKLFF. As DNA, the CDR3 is TGTGCCAGTCGATCAGGACAGCGGAATCGCAATGAAAAACTGTTTTTT. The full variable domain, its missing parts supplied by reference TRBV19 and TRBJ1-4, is DGGITQSPKYLFRKEGQNVTLSCEQNLNHDAMYWYRQDPGQGLRLIYYSQIVNDFQKGDIAEGYSVSREKKESFPLTVTSAQKNPTAFYLCASRSGQRNRNEKLFFGSGTQLSVL.

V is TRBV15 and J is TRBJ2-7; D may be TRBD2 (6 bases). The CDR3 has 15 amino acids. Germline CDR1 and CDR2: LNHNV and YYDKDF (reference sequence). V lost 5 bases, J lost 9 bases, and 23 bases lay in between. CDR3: CATSSRTGEHPRQYF. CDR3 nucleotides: TGTGCCACCAGCTCTCGGACGGGGGAGCATCCCCGGCAGTACTTC.

This CDR3 is CASNNLLAGGDNEQFF. CDR3 DNA sequence: TGCGCCAGCAATAACCTTCTAGCGGGAGGGGACAATGAGCAGTTCTTC. This chain connects TRBV10-2 to TRBJ2-1; 12 nucleotides agree with TRBD2. CDR3 length: 16 amino acids. Germline trimming cut 7 bases from V and 5 bases from J; bases unmatched to any gene: 9. Germline CDR1 is WSHSY and CDR2 is SAAADI.

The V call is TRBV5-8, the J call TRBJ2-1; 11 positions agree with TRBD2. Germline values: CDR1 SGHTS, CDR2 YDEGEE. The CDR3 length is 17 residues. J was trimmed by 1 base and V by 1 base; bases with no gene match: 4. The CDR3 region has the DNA TGTGCCAGCAGCTTGACTAGCGGGAGTAAGTCCTACAATGAGCAGTTCTTC. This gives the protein CASSLTSGSKSYNEQFF.

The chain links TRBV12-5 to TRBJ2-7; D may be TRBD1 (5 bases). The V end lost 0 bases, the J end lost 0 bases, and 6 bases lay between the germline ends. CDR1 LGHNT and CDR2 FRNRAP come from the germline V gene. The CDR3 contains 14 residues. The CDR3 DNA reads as TGTGCTAGTGGTTTGGTAAGGGGCTCCTACGAGCAGTACTTC. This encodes CASGLVRGSYEQYF. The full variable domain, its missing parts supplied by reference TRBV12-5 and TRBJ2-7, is DARVTQTPRHKVTEMGQEVTMRCQPILGHNTVFWYRQTMMQGLELLAYFRNRAPLDDSGMPKDRFSAEMPDATLATLKIQPSEPRDSAVYFCASGLVRGSYEQYFGPGTRLTVT.

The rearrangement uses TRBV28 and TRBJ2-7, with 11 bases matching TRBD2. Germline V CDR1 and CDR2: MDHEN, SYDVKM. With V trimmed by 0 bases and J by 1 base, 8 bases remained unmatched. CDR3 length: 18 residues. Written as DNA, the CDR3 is TGTGCCAGCAGTTTATGGACTAGCGGGACGGGTGCGTCCTACGAGCAGTACTTC. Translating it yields CASSLWTSGTGASYEQYF.

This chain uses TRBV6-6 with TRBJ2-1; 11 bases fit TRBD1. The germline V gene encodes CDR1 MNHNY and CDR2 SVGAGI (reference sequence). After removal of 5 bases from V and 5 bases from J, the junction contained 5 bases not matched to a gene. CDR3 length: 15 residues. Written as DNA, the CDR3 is TGTGCCAGCAGTCCCCGGGACAGGGGGGACAATGAGCAGTTCTTC. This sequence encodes CASSPRDRGDNEQFF.

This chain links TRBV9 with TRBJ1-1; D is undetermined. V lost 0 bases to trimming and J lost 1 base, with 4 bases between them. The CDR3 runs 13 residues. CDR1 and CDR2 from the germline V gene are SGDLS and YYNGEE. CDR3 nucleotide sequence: TGTGCCAGCAGCGTAGAGCCGAACACTGAAGCTTTCTTT. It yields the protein CASSVEPNTEAFF.

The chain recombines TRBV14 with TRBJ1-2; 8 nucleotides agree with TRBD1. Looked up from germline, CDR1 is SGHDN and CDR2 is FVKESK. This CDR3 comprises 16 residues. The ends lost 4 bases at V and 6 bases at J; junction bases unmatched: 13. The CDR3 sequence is CASSPPGQGIHDGYTF. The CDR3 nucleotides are TGTGCCAGCAGCCCTCCCGGACAGGGTATTCACGATGGCTACACCTTC.

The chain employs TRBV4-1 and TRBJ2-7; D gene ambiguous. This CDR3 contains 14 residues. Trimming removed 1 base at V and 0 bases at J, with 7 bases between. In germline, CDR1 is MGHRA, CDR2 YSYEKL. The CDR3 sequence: CASSQVPSSYEQYF. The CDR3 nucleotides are TGCGCCAGCAGCCAAGTGCCGAGCTCCTACGAGCAGTACTTC.

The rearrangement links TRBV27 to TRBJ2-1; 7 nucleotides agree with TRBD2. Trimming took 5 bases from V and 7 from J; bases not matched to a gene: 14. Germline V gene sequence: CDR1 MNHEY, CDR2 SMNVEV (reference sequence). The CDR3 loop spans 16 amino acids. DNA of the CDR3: TGTGCCAGCAGTAACCTCCCTAGCGGTCCTTATAATGAGCAGTTCTTC. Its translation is CASSNLPSGPYNEQFF.

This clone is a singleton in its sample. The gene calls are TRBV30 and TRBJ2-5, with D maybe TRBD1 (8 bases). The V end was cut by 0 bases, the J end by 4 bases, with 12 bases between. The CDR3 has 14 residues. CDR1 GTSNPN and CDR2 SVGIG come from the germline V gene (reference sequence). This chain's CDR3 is CAWSVTGGGETQYF. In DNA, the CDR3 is TGTGCCTGGAGTGTAACAGGGGGGGGAGAGACCCAGTACTTC. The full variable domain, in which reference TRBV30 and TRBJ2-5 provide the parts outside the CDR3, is SQTIHQWPATLVQPVGSPLSLECTVEGTSNPNLYWYRQAAGRGLQLLFYSVGIGQISSEVPQNLSASRPQDRQFILSSKKLLLSDSGFYLCAWSVTGGGETQYFGPGTRLLVL.

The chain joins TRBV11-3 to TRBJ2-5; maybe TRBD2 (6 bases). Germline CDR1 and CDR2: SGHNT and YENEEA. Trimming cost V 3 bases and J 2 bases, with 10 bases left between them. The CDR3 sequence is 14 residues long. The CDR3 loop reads CASSLGGSQETQYF. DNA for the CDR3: TGTGCCAGCAGCTTGGGGGGAAGTCAAGAGACCCAGTACTTC.

DNA for the CDR3: TGTGCCAGCAGTCCGGAGGGCACAGATACGCAGTATTTT. This encodes CASSPEGTDTQYF. V gene TRBV28 combines with J gene TRBJ2-3; tentatively, D is TRBD2 (5 bases). Trimming removed 5 bases from V and 1 base from J, with 7 bases in between. The CDR3 contains 13 residues. Looked up from germline, CDR1 is MDHEN and CDR2 is SYDVKM.

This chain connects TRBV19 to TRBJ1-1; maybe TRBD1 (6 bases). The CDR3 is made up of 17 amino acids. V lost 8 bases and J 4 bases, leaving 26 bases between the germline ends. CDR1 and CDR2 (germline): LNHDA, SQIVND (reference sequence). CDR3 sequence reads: CASGGGLRAEHFTEAFF. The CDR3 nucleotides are TGTGCCAGTGGGGGGGGGCTTAGGGCAGAACACTTCACTGAAGCTTTCTTT.

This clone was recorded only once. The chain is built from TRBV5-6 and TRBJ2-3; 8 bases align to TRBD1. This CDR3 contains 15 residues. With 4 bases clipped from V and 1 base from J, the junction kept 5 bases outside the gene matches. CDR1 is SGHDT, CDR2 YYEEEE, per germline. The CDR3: CASSVTGGGTDTQYF. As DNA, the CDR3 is TGTGCCAGCAGCGTAACAGGGGGTGGCACAGATACGCAGTATTTT.

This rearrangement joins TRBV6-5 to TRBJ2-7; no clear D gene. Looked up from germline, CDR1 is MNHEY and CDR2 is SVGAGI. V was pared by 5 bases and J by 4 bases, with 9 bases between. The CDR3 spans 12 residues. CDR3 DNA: TGTGCCAGCAGTACCACTAAGTACGAGCAGTACTTC. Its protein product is CASSTTKYEQYF.

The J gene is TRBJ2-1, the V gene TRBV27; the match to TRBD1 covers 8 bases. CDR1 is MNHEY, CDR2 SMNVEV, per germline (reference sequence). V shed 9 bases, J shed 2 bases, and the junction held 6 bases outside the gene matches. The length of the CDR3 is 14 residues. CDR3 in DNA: TGTGCCAGTTGGACAGGGTCGACCTACAATGAGCAGTTCTTC. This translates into CASWTGSTYNEQFF.

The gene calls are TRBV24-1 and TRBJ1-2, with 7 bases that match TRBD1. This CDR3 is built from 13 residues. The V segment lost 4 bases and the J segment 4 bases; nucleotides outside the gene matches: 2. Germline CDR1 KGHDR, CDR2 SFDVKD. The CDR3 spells CATSEAGGYGYTF. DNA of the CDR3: TGTGCCACCAGTGAGGCAGGGGGCTATGGCTACACCTTC.

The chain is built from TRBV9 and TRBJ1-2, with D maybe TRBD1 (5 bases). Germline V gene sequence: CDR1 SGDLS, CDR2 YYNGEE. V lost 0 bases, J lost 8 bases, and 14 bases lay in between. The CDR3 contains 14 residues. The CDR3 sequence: CASSVGGGKGGYTF. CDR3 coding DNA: TGTGCCAGCAGCGTAGGCGGAGGGAAGGGGGGCTACACCTTC. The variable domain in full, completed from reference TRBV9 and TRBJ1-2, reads DSGVTQTPKHLITATGQRVTLRCSPRSGDLSVYWYQQSLDQGLQFLIQYYNGEERAKGNILERFSAQQFPDLHSELNLSSLELGDSALYFCASSVGGGKGGYTFGSGTRLTVV.

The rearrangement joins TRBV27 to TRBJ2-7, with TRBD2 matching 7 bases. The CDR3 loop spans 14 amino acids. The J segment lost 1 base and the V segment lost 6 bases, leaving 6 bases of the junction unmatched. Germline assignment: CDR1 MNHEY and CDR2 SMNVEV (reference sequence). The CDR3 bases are TGTGCCAGCAGAGCCCTGGGAGGGTCCTACGAGCAGTACTTC. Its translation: CASRALGGSYEQYF.

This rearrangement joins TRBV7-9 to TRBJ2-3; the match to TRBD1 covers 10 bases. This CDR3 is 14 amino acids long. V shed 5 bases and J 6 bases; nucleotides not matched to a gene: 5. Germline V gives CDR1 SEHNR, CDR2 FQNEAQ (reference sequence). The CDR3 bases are TGTGCCAGCAGCCTGACAGGGGGCTTTGATACGCAGTATTTT. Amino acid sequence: CASSLTGGFDTQYF.

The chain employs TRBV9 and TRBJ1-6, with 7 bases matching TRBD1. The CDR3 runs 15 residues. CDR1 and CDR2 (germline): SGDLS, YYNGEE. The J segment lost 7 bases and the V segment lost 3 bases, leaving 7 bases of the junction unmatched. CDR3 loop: CASSAEGAGNSPLHF. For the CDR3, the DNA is TGTGCCAGCAGCGCCGAGGGGGCTGGAAATTCACCCCTCCACTTT.

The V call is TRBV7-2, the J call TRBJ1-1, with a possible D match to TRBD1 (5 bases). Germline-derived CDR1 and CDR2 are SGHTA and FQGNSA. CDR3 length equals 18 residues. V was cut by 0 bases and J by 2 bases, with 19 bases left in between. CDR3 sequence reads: CASSLAWGGRRENTEAFF. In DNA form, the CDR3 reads TGTGCCAGCAGCTTAGCCTGGGGCGGACGGAGGGAAAACACTGAAGCTTTCTTT.

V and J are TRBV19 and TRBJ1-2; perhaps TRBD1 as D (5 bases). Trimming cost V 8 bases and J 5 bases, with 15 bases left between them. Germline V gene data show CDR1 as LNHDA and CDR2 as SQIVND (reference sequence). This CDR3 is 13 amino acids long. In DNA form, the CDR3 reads TGTGCCAGTCTCGAGTGGGGCGGATATGGCTACACCTTC. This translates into CASLEWGGYGYTF.

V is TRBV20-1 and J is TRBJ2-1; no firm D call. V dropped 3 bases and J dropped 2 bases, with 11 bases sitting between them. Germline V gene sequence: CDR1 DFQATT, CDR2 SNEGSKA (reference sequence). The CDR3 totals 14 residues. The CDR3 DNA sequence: TGCAGTGCTAGTCCCAGCGTCACCTACAATGAGCAGTTCTTC. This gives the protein CSASPSVTYNEQFF.

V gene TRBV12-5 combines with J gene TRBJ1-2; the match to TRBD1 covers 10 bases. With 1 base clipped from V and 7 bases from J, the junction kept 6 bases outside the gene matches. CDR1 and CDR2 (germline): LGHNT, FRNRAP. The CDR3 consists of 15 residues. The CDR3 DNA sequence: TGTGCTAGTGGTTTGGGACAGGGGGCGAGGGTTGGCTACACCTTC. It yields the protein CASGLGQGARVGYTF.

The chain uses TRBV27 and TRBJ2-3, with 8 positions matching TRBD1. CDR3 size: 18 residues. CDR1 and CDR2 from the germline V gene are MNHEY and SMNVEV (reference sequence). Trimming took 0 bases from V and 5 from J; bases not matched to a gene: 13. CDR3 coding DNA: TGTGCCAGCAGTTTATCGCCCGTCCGGCAGGGGGCAGGAGATACGCAGTATTTT. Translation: CASSLSPVRQGAGDTQYF.

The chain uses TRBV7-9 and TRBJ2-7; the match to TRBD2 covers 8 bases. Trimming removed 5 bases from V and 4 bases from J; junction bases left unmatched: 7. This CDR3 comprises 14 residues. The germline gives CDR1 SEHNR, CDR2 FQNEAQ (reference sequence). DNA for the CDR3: TGTGCCAGCAGCCAAAGCGGGAGCGGGTACGAGCAGTACTTC. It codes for CASSQSGSGYEQYF.